Detailed here is one T cell receptor beta chain. Its antigen is undetermined. The data originate from a study of T cell repertoires in cytomegalovirus infection. TCRdb processed the reads anew with MiXCR; each CDR3 protein has one entry. The table includes approximately 910,000 distinct CDR3 sequences, roughly 30% detected once. V was cut by 9 bases and J by 12 bases, with 21 bases left in between. The CDR3 extends over 12 amino acids. The germline gives CDR1 MNHEY, CDR2 SVGEGT. Sequenced here: cultured CD8+ T cells from PBMCs, sampled from culture after CMV antigen stimulation. This TCR was sampled from a human donor in good health (CMV status not recorded). Some clones in this sample may be carry-over from other donors' samples. This chain joins TRBV6-2 or TRBV6-3 and TRBJ2-7; perhaps TRBD2 as D (6 bases). CDR3 nucleotides: TGTGCCAGTTCCGGGCCCCTAGCGCCGGTGTACTTC. Protein sequence: CASSGPLAPVYF.